This record looks at one T cell receptor beta chain sequence and its context. This specimen belongs to a study of shared clonotypes between healthy human individuals. Sequencing was performed with immunoSEQ multiplex PCR; in TCRdb, only in-frame clones are kept and a portion is missing. There are some 1 million clones in the sample; about 74% occur only once, and approximately 1.5% lies in the top ten. Between the trimmed V and J ends, which lost 4 bases and 3 bases, there was a span of 8 bases. The CDR3 runs 12 residues. Germline V gene sequence: CDR1 SGHNT, CDR2 YYREEE (reference sequence). The receptor was isolated from a man between 18 and 29 years old in good health. The V call is TRBV5-4, the J call TRBJ2-7; no clear D. The sequencing sample was made of memory CD4+ T cells sorted from blood. Subset in this sample: CD45RA-negative fraction. CDR3 sequence reads: CASSMSFYEQYF. Here the CDR3 DNA reads TGTGCCAGCAGCATGTCATTCTACGAGCAGTACTTC.